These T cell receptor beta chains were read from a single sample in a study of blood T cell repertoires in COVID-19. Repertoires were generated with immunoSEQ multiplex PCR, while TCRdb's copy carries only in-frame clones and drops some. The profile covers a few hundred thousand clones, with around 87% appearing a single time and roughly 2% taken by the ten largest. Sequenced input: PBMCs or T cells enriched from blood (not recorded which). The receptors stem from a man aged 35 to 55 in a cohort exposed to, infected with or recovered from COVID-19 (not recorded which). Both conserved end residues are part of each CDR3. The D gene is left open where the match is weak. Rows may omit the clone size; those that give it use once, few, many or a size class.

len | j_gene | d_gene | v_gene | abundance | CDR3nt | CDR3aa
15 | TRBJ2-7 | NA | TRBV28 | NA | TGTGCCAGCAGTTTTTGGGGCAGAACCTCCTACGAGCAGTACTTC | CASSFWGRTSYEQYF
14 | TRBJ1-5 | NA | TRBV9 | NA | TGTGCCAGCAGCGTAGGCTATAGCAATCAGCCCCAGCATTTT | CASSVGYSNQPQHF
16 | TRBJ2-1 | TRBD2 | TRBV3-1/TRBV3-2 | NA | TGTGCCAGCAGCCGACCGGGACTAGCGACCTACAATGAGCAGTTCTTC | CASSRPGLATYNEQFF
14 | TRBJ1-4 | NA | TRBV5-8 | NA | TGTGCCAGCAGCATAGGACAGCGGCGGCAAAAACTGTTTTTT | CASSIGQRRQKLFF
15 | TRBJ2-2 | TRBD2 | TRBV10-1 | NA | TGCGCCAGCAGTACTAGCGGGACCCCAGTCGGGGAGCTGTTTTTT | CASSTSGTPVGELFF
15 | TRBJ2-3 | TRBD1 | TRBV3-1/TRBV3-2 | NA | TGTGCCAGCAGCCAAAGCCCAGGGGGCAGAGATACGCAGTATTTT | CASSQSPGGRDTQYF
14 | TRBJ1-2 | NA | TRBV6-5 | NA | TGTGCCAGCGTAGCGCGGGGAACAAACTATGGCTACACCTTC | CASVARGTNYGYTF
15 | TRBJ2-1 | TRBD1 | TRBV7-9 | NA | TGTGCCAGCAGCTTAGGACAGGGGGCTTACAATGAGCAGTTCTTC | CASSLGQGAYNEQFF
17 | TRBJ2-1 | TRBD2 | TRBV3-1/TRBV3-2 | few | TGTGCCAGCAGCCAAGATCCAGCGGGAATACTTTACAATGAGCAGTTCTTC | CASSQDPAGILYNEQFF
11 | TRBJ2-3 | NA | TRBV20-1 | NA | TGCAGTGCTAAGGAGGCAGATACGCAGTATTTT | CSAKEADTQYF
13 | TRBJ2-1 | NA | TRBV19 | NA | TGTGCCAGTAGTACTCTCTCTACCAATGAGCAGTTCTTC | CASSTLSTNEQFF
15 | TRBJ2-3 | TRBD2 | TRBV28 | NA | TGTGCCAGCAGCCCCACTAGCGGACCTCGGGATACGCAGTATTTT | CASSPTSGPRDTQYF
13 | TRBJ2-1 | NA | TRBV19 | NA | TGTGCCAGTAGTGCCTGGCAGTTCAATGAGCAGTTCTTC | CASSAWQFNEQFF
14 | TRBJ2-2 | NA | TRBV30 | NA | TGTGCCGGGGGGCGGGGGATAAACACCGGGGAGCTGTTTTTT | CAGGRGINTGELFF
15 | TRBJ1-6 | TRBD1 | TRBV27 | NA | TGTGCCAGCAGATACAGGGGAAGCCGTAATTCACCCCTCCACTTT | CASRYRGSRNSPLHF
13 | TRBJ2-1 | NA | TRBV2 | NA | TGTGCCAGCAGAGGACTGGATTACAATGAGCAGTTCTTC | CASRGLDYNEQFF
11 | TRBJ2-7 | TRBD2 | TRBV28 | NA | TGTGTAGCGGGTGAGTCCTACGAGCAGTACTTC | CVAGESYEQYF
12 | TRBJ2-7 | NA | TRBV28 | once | TGTGCCTCTAGGGGTTATGGTGACGAGCAGTACTTC | CASRGYGDEQYF
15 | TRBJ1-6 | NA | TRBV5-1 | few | TGCGCCAGCAGCATCGGACAGCACGATAATTCACCCCTCCACTTT | CASSIGQHDNSPLHF
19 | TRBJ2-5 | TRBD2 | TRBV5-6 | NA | TGTGCCAGCAGCTTGTATGATTGGCGGGAGGGCCGATCGCGTGAGACCCAGTACTTC | CASSLYDWREGRSRETQYF
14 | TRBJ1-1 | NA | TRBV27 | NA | TGTGCCAGCAGTTACGCGGGGTTGAACACTGAAGCTTTCTTT | CASSYAGLNTEAFF
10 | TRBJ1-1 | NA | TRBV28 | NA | TGTGCCACCGAGGCTTTGGAAGCTTTCTTT | CATEALEAFF
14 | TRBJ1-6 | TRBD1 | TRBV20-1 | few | TGCAGTGCTAGTTACAGGGGGCATAATTCACCCCTCCACTTT | CSASYRGHNSPLHF
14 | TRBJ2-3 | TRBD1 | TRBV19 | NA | TGTGCCAGTAGTATAGGGACAGGGAGAGATACGCAGTATTTT | CASSIGTGRDTQYF
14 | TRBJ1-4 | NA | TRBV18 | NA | TGTGCCAGCTCAGCCAGGGCAACTAATGAAAAACTGTTTTTT | CASSARATNEKLFF
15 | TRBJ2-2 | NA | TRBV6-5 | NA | TGTGCCAGCAATGCCAGACAGCCGAACACCGGGGAGCTGTTTTTT | CASNARQPNTGELFF
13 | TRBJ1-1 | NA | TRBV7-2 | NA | TGTGCCAGCAGCGCCAGGGCTGGGACTGAAGCTTTCTTT | CASSARAGTEAFF
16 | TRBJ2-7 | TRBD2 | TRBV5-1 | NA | TGCGCCAGCAGGGCCGCCCCGGGACTAGCGAGCTACGAGCAGTACTTC | CASRAAPGLASYEQYF
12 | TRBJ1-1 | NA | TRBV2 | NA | TGTGCCAGCAGAGTTGACAGACCCAGGACTTTCTTT | CASRVDRPRTFF
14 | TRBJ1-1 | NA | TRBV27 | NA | TGTGCCAGCAATCCACCAGGGTTGAACACTGAAGCTTTCTTT | CASNPPGLNTEAFF
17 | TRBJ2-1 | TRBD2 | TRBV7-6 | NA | TGTGCCAGCAGCTTAGTAGGTACTAGCGGACGATACAATGAGCAGTTCTTC | CASSLVGTSGRYNEQFF
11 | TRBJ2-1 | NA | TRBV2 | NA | TGTGCCAGCAGTGAAAGAGATGAGCAGTTCTTC | CASSERDEQFF
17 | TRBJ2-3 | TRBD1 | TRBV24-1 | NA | TGTGCCACCAGTGATTTGCCGGGACAGGGAAACACAGATACGCAGTATTTT | CATSDLPGQGNTDTQYF
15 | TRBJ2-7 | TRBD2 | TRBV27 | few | TGTGCCAGCAGTCCCCGGACTAGCGGGAGTTACGAGCAGTACTTC | CASSPRTSGSYEQYF
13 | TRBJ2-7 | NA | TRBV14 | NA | TGTGCCAGCAGCCAAGATAGTGGAGGCGAGCAGTACTTC | CASSQDSGGEQYF
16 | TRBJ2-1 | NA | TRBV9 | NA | TGTGCCAGCAGCCCCTCTGGGGGCGGTTCCTACAATGAGCAGTTCTTC | CASSPSGGGSYNEQFF
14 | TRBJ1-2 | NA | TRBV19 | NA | TGTGCCAGTAGTATCCCGCAGGCGATCTATGGCTACACCTTC | CASSIPQAIYGYTF